Each of the 32 T cell receptor beta chains below was sequenced from the same sample in a study of blood T cell repertoires in COVID-19. The data were produced by immunoSEQ multiplex PCR, yet TCRdb's version contains in-frame clones alone and is incomplete. Seen here are around 360,000 clones, more than 75% observed once, and the top ten hold 2.5% to 3%. Material: PBMCs or T cells enriched from blood (not recorded which). Receptors originate from a woman in her twenties or thirties who had recovered from COVID-19.

The chain combines TRBV7-8 with TRBJ1-4; no clear D. V lost 3 bases to trimming and J lost 0 bases, with 17 bases between them. Germline loops: CDR1 SGHVS, CDR2 FQNEAQ. The CDR3 length is 18 residues. The CDR3 region has the DNA TGTGCCAGCAGCTTGAGGGAGGGCGGACTAGCAACTAATGAAAAACTGTTTTTT. Its translation: CASSLREGGLATNEKLFF.

The chain is built from TRBV19 and TRBJ1-1; unclear D gene. The CDR3 contains 14 residues. Germline V CDR1 and CDR2: LNHDA, SQIVND (reference sequence). V was trimmed by 6 bases and J by 0 bases, leaving 11 bases between them. The CDR3 region has the DNA TGTGCCAGTAGCCTGACGGGGATGAACACTGAAGCTTTCTTT. It codes for CASSLTGMNTEAFF. Drawing the rest from reference TRBV19 and TRBJ1-1, the complete variable domain is DGGITQSPKYLFRKEGQNVTLSCEQNLNHDAMYWYRQDPGQGLRLIYYSQIVNDFQKGDIAEGYSVSREKKESFPLTVTSAQKNPTAFYLCASSLTGMNTEAFFGQGTRLTVV.

The V call is TRBV29-1, the J call TRBJ2-3; TRBD2 matches at 8 bases. The CDR3 spans 14 residues. From germline, CDR1 is SQVTM and CDR2 ANQGSEA. The V gene end was trimmed by 7 bases and the J gene end by 3 bases; junction bases not matched to a gene: 9. CDR3 in amino acids: CSAVYTGGTDTQYF. CDR3 DNA: TGCAGCGCTGTATACACGGGGGGGACAGATACGCAGTATTTT.

The chain couples TRBV6-2 or TRBV6-3 to TRBJ2-2; TRBD2 agrees at 9 bases. Germline lookup yields CDR1 MNHEY and CDR2 SVGEGT. This CDR3 has 16 amino acids. V was clipped by 2 bases and J by 5 bases; unmatched bases: 6. CDR3 sequence reads: CASSYKSLAGTGELFF. The DNA of the CDR3 is TGTGCCAGCAGTTACAAGTCCCTAGCGGGAACCGGGGAGCTGTTTTTT.

This chain connects TRBV5-1 to TRBJ2-7; possibly TRBD1 for D (6 bases). The CDR3 is 14 amino acids. Trimming pared 1 base from V and 7 bases from J, leaving 15 bases between. Germline CDR1 and CDR2: SGHRS and YFSETQ. The CDR3 DNA reads TGCGCCAGCAGCTTGAGTCAGGGGCAGCTAGAGCAGTACTTC. Its translation: CASSLSQGQLEQYF.

The CDR3 DNA is TGTGCCACCAGCAGAGATTCTAGCCCCGCGGGCGGCTACACCTTC. Its protein is CATSRDSSPAGGYTF. The chain employs TRBV15 and TRBJ1-2; no clear D gene. This CDR3 contains 15 residues. Deletions cut 0 bases from V and 8 bases from J, with 16 bases between. CDR1 LNHNV and CDR2 YYDKDF come from the germline V gene (reference sequence).

The CDR3 DNA reads as TGTGCCAGCAGCCAAGGAACAGGGGCTCGGGGCTCCTACAATGAGCAGTTCTTC. Translation: CASSQGTGARGSYNEQFF. The chain couples TRBV14 to TRBJ2-1; 7 bases are shared with TRBD1. The CDR3 contains 18 residues. Looked up from germline, CDR1 is SGHDN and CDR2 is FVKESK. V shed 1 base, J shed 0 bases, and the junction held 9 bases outside the gene matches. Filled out from reference TRBV14 and TRBJ2-1, the complete variable domain reads EAGVTQFPSHSVIEKGQTVTLRCDPISGHDNLYWYRRVMGKEIKFLLHFVKESKQDESGMPNNRFLAERTGGTYSTLKVQPAELEDSGVYFCASSQGTGARGSYNEQFFGPGTRLTVL.

This chain uses TRBV7-9 with TRBJ2-2; the D gene is possibly TRBD2 (5 bases). The germline CDR1 and CDR2 sequences are SEHNR and FQNEAQ (reference sequence). This CDR3 contains 16 residues. V gave up 5 bases and J gave up 7 bases, with 20 bases separating them. The CDR3 reads CASSRRRTGYYGELFF. The CDR3, as DNA: TGTGCCAGCAGCCGACGTAGGACGGGATACTACGGGGAGCTGTTTTTT. The full variable domain, rest sourced from reference TRBV7-9 and TRBJ2-2, is DTGVSQNPRHKITKRGQNVTFRCDPISEHNRLYWYRQTLGQGPEFLTYFQNEAQLEKSRLLSDRFSAERPKGSFSTLEIQRTEQGDSAMYLCASSRRRTGYYGELFFGEGSRLTVL.

The chain joins TRBV15 to TRBJ1-5; no clear D gene. The CDR3 is 14 amino acids. The V and J ends lost 0 bases and 0 bases respectively, with 3 bases between them. Germline V lookup: CDR1 LNHNV, CDR2 YYDKDF (reference sequence). CDR3 region: CATSRDYSNQPQHF. CDR3 DNA: TGTGCCACCAGCAGAGATTATAGCAATCAGCCCCAGCATTTT.

V and J are TRBV6-5 and TRBJ1-1; tentative D call: TRBD1 (6 bases). This CDR3 has 15 residues. V dropped 7 bases and J dropped 4 bases, with 19 bases sitting between them. Germline V CDR1 and CDR2: MNHEY, SVGAGI. CDR3 protein: CASTWTVAVGTEAFF. The DNA of the CDR3 is TGTGCCAGCACCTGGACAGTGGCGGTGGGCACTGAAGCTTTCTTT.

CDR3: CASSLGSGYGEAFF. DNA for the CDR3: TGTGCCAGCTCGCTCGGCTCGGGTTACGGTGAAGCTTTCTTT. J is TRBJ1-1 and V is TRBV3-1 (or the pseudogene TRBV3-2), with no clear D. CDR1 and CDR2 from the germline V gene are LGHDT and YNNKEL (reference sequence). The V gene lost 8 bases and the J gene lost 7 bases, with 20 bases spanning the gap. This CDR3 spans 14 amino acids.

The V gene is TRBV27, the J gene TRBJ1-3; D ambiguous. Trimming cost V 6 bases and J 0 bases, with 12 bases left between them. The CDR3 contains 15 residues. The germline V gene encodes CDR1 MNHEY and CDR2 SMNVEV (reference sequence). The DNA of the CDR3 is TGTGCCAGCAGCCCTGATAAGCCCTCTGGAAACACCATATATTTT. Translated: CASSPDKPSGNTIYF.

The CDR3 region is CASSPAGTGNEKLFF. The CDR3 nucleotides read TGCGCCAGCAGCCCGGCCGGGACAGGAAACGAAAAACTGTTTTTT. The chain couples TRBV5-1 to TRBJ1-4; 8 bases align to TRBD1. The germline V gene encodes CDR1 SGHRS and CDR2 YFSETQ. Germline trimming cut 4 bases from V and 8 bases from J; bases unmatched to any gene: 10. This CDR3 has 15 residues.

The rearrangement uses TRBV27 and TRBJ1-6; D not resolved. The germline V gene has CDR1 MNHEY and CDR2 SMNVEV (reference sequence). This CDR3 is 16 amino acids long. With 2 bases removed from V and 6 bases from J, the gap between germline ends came to 14 bases. As DNA, the CDR3 is TGTGCCAGCAGTTTACGCCAGAACATATTTAATTCACCCCTCCACTTT. Translated, it gives CASSLRQNIFNSPLHF.

The V call is TRBV3-1 (or the pseudogene TRBV3-2), the J call TRBJ1-6, with 8 nucleotides matching TRBD1. V lost 4 bases to trimming and J lost 11 bases; unmatched junction nucleotides: 7. Germline CDR1 reads LGHDT; CDR2 reads YNNKEL (reference sequence). This CDR3 has 14 amino acids. CDR3 protein: CASSRSTGDPPLHF. The DNA for the CDR3 is TGTGCCAGCAGCCGATCGACAGGGGACCCACCCCTCCACTTT.

The V gene is TRBV28, the J gene TRBJ1-1; 7 bases map to TRBD1. The CDR3 has 12 amino acids. Germline V CDR1 and CDR2: MDHEN, SYDVKM. J gave up 11 bases and V 6 bases, and 9 bases lay outside the gene matches. CDR3 sequence: CASRAGTARAFF. CDR3 sequence (DNA): TGTGCCAGCAGGGCCGGGACAGCGCGGGCTTTCTTT.

V and J are TRBV19 and TRBJ1-3; tentative D call: TRBD1 (5 bases). Germline CDR1 LNHDA, CDR2 SQIVND (reference sequence). Trimming took off 1 base at V and 4 bases at J, with 8 bases between the two ends. The CDR3 is 14 residues long. CDR3 DNA sequence: TGTGCCAGTAGTATAGGGACAACCGGAAACACCATATATTTT. It translates to CASSIGTTGNTIYF.

The gene calls are TRBV2 and TRBJ1-5; no reliable D call. CDR1 and CDR2 (germline): SNHLY, FYNNEI. V lost 4 bases and J 4 bases, leaving 11 bases between the germline ends. The CDR3 length is 14 residues. The CDR3 DNA reads as TGTGCCAGCAGTGTCGCGACTTCGAATCAGCCCCAGCATTTT. Translation: CASSVATSNQPQHF.

This chain connects TRBV6-1 to TRBJ1-2, with no clear D. CDR3 length equals 16 residues. Germline CDR1 MNHNS, CDR2 SASEGT. The V end was cut by 1 base, the J end by 3 bases, with 15 bases between. CDR3 in DNA: TGTGCCAGCAGTGAAGGGGCGATAATCCTGGACTATGGCTACACCTTC. It codes for CASSEGAIILDYGYTF.

The chain has TRBV5-1 and TRBJ2-3; D is unresolved. CDR3 length: 15 amino acids. The V gene lost 2 bases and the J gene lost 0 bases, with 10 bases spanning the gap. The V gene's germline CDR1 is SGHRS and CDR2 YFSETQ. The CDR3 loop reads CASSLEAYSTDTQYF. CDR3 nucleotides: TGCGCCAGCAGCTTAGAAGCGTATAGCACAGATACGCAGTATTTT.

As to this clone: A read error is likely, as this CDR3 ends without the conserved phenylalanine or tryptophan. It is unclear where the CDR3 begins or ends on the DNA, so no DNA is shown, and the CDR3 is as TCRdb lists it. The chain recombines TRBV9 with TRBJ1-1. Ends included, the CDR3 has 9 residues. Germline-derived CDR1 and CDR2 are SGDLS and YYNGEE. CDR3 sequence reads: CASSVGGRL.

This clone came up a few times. The genes are TRBV7-2 and TRBJ2-7, with TRBD2 matching over 8 bases. The CDR3 has 14 amino acids. Losses at the gene ends were 5 bases for V and 4 bases for J; bases not matched to a gene: 7. The germline CDR1 and CDR2 sequences are SGHTA and FQGNSA. The CDR3 region has the DNA TGTGCCAGCAGCATACTAGCGGACGTTTACGAGCAGTACTTC. Protein: CASSILADVYEQYF.

V is TRBV19 and J is TRBJ1-2; tentative D call: TRBD1 (6 bases). The CDR3 spans 14 residues. In germline, CDR1 is LNHDA, CDR2 SQIVND (reference sequence). The germline V and J ends were trimmed by 2 bases and 7 bases, with 14 bases remaining between them. The CDR3 sequence is CASSIPWPGAGYTF. The CDR3 nucleotides are TGTGCCAGTAGTATACCGTGGCCAGGGGCTGGCTACACCTTC.

This rearrangement joins TRBV10-3 to TRBJ2-7; D possibly corresponds to TRBD1 (5 bases). CDR3 length equals 14 residues. CDR1 and CDR2 (germline): ENHRY, SYGVKD. The V end was cut by 4 bases, the J end by 3 bases, with 13 bases between. The CDR3 protein is CAISGQGKVYEQYF. The DNA of the CDR3 is TGTGCCATCAGTGGTCAGGGTAAAGTCTACGAGCAGTACTTC.

The chain uses TRBV29-1 and TRBJ2-7, with 10 bases identical to TRBD1. The CDR3 is 17 residues long. Per the germline V gene, CDR1 is SQVTM and CDR2 is ANQGSEA. Unmatched junction bases numbered 8, after V lost 0 bases and J lost 0 bases. CDR3 bases: TGCAGCGTTGAAGATCTGGGACAGGGGACGAGCTCCTACGAGCAGTACTTC. The encoded protein is CSVEDLGQGTSSYEQYF.

This sequence joins TRBV5-1 and TRBJ2-1; the match to TRBD2 covers 10 bases. Germline V gene sequence: CDR1 SGHRS, CDR2 YFSETQ. V dropped 0 bases and J dropped 5; count of bases not matched to a gene: 2. This CDR3 contains 15 residues. This CDR3 reads CASSLVGTSDNEQFF. CDR3 coding DNA: TGCGCCAGCAGCTTGGTAGGGACTAGCGACAATGAGCAGTTCTTC.

This rearrangement joins TRBV7-9 to TRBJ1-1; D is unclear. The V and J ends lost 1 base and 6 bases respectively, with 12 bases between them. Germline CDR1 is SEHNR and CDR2 is FQNEAQ (reference sequence). The CDR3 is made up of 14 amino acids. CDR3 bases: TGTGCCAGCAGCTTAGACATCCTGATTCCTGAAGCTTTCTTT. Translating it yields CASSLDILIPEAFF. Full variable domain (outside the CDR3, taken from reference TRBV7-9 and TRBJ1-1): DTGVSQNPRHKITKRGQNVTFRCDPISEHNRLYWYRQTLGQGPEFLTYFQNEAQLEKSRLLSDRFSAERPKGSFSTLEIQRTEQGDSAMYLCASSLDILIPEAFFGQGTRLTVV.

V gene TRBV5-1 combines with J gene TRBJ2-7; TRBD2 is a possible D gene (5 bases). TRBJ2-1 explains the end of the DNA better; the J call may be wrong. There are 15 residues in the CDR3. Germline V gene data show CDR1 as SGHRS and CDR2 as YFSETQ. CDR3 nucleotides: TGCGCCAGCAGCTCGGGAAGGGCGGCCTACAATGAGCAGTTCTTC. This sequence encodes CASSSGRAAYNEQFF.

The rearrangement links TRBV4-1 to TRBJ1-4; D not resolved. V dropped 1 base and J dropped 8 bases, with 8 bases sitting between them. Germline CDR1 and CDR2: MGHRA and YSYEKL. The CDR3 is 13 amino acids. The CDR3 bases are TGCGCCAGCAGCCAAGTTAGTAAGGAAAAACTGTTTTTT. Amino acids: CASSQVSKEKLFF.

The V and J genes are TRBV18 and TRBJ1-3; TRBD1 is a possible D gene (5 bases). Germline CDR1 and CDR2: KGHSH and LQKENI. Trimming left V 3 bases short and J 0 bases short, with 9 bases between. The length of the CDR3 is 15 residues. CDR3 sequence reads: CASSPTEPSGNTIYF. The CDR3 region has the DNA TGTGCCAGCTCACCGACAGAGCCCTCTGGAAACACCATATATTTT.

The rearrangement joins TRBV28 to TRBJ1-4; 7 nucleotides line up with TRBD1. V shed 4 bases and J 6 bases; nucleotides not matched to a gene: 14. The CDR3 extends over 17 amino acids. Per the germline V gene, CDR1 is MDHEN and CDR2 is SYDVKM. CDR3 protein: CASSSPPGQVDHEKLFF. CDR3 DNA: TGTGCCAGCAGTTCTCCCCCAGGACAGGTTGATCATGAAAAACTGTTTTTT.

Only a few counts were recorded for this clone. This chain links TRBV7-8 with TRBJ2-1; TRBD2 agrees at 8 bases. CDR1 and CDR2 (germline): SGHVS, FQNEAQ. The V gene end was trimmed by 1 base and the J gene end by 0 bases; junction bases not matched to a gene: 14. The CDR3 sequence is 20 residues long. CDR3 residues: CASSLGSGGELLSSYNEQFF. The CDR3 nucleotides read TGTGCCAGCAGCTTAGGGTCCGGGGGGGAGCTCCTCAGCTCCTACAATGAGCAGTTCTTC.